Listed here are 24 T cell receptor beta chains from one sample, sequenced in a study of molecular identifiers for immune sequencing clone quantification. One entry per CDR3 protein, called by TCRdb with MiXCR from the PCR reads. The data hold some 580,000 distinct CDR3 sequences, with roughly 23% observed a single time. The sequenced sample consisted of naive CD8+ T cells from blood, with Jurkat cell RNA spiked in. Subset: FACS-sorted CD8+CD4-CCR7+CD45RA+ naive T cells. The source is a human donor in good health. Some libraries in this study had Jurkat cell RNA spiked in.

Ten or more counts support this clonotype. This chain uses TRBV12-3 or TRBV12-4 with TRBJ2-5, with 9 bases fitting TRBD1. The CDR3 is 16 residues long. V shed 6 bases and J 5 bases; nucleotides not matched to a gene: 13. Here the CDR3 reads CASSPTGTGFNETQYF. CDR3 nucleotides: TGTGCCAGCAGCCCAACCGGGACAGGGTTTAATGAGACCCAGTACTTC.

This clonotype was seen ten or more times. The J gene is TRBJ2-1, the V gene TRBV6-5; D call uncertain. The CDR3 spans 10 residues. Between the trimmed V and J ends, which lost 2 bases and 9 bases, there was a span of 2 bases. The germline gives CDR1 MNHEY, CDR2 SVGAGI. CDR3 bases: TGTGCCAGCAGTTACGGTGAGCAGTTCTTC. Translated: CASSYGEQFF.

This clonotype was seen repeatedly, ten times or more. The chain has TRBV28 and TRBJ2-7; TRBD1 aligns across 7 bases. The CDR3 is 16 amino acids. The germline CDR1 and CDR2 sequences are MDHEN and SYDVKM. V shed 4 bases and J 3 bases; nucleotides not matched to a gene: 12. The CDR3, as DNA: TGTGCCAGCAGTTCACTCAAAACAGGGGTGAACTACGAGCAGTACTTC. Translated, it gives CASSSLKTGVNYEQYF.

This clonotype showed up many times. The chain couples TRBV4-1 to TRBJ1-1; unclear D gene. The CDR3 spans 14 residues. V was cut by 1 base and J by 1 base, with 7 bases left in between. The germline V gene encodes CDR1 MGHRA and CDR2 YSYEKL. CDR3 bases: TGCGCCAGCAGCCAAGCTTCACCGAACACTGAAGCTTTCTTT. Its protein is CASSQASPNTEAFF.

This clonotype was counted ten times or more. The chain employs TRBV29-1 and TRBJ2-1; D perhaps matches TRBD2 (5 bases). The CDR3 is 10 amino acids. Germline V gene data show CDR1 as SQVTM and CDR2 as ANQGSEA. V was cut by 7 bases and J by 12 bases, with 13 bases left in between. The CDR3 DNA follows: TGCAGCGCTACTAGGGTTTGGCAGTTCTTC. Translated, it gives CSATRVWQFF.

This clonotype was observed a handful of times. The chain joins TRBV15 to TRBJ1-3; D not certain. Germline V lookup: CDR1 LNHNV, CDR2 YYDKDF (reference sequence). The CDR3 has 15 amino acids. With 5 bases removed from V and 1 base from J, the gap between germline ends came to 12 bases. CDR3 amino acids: CATSPDRPSGNTIYF. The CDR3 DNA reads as TGTGCCACCAGCCCCGACCGGCCATCTGGAAACACCATATATTTT. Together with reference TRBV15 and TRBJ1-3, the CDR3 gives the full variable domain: DAMVIQNPRYQVTQFGKPVTLSCSQTLNHNVMYWYQQKSSQAPKLLFHYYDKDFNNEADTPDNFQSRRPNTSFCFLDIRSPGLGDTAMYLCATSPDRPSGNTIYFGEGSWLTVV.

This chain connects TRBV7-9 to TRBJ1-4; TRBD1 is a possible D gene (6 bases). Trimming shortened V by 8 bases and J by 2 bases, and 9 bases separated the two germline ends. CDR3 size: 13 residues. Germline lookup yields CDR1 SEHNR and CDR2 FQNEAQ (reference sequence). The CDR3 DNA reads TGTGCCAGCGCAGGGGCGACTAATGAAAAACTGTTTTTT. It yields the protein CASAGATNEKLFF.

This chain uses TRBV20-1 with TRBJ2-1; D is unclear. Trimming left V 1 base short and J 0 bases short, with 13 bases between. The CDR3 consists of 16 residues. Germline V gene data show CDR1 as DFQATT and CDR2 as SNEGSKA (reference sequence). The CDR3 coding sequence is TGCAGTGCTAGAGTTTCAGCTAGTCACTCCTACAATGAGCAGTTCTTC. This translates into CSARVSASHSYNEQFF.

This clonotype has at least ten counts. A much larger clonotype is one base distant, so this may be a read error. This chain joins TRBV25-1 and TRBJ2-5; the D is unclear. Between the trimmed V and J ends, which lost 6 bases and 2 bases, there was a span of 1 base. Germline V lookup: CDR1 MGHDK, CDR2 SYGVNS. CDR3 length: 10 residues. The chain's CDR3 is CASRQETQYF. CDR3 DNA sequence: TGTGCCAGCAGACAAGAGACCCAGTACTTC.

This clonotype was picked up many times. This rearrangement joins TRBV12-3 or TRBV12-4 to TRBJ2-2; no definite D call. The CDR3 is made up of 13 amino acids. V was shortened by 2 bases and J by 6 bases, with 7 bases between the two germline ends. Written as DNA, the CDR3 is TGTGCCAGCAGTTTAAGTACGGCCGGGGAGCTGTTTTTT. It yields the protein CASSLSTAGELFF.

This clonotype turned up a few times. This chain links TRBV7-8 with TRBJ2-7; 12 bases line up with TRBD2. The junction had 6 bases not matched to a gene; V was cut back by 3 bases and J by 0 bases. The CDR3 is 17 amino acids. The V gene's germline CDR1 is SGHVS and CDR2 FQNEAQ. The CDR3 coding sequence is TGTGCCAGCAGCTTCTCGACTAGCGGGGGTCCCTCCTACGAGCAGTACTTC. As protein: CASSFSTSGGPSYEQYF.

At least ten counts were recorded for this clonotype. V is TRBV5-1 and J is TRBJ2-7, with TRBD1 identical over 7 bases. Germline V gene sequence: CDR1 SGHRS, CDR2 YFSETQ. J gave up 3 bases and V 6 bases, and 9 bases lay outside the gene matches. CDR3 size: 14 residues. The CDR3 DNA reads TGCGCCAGCACAGGGACAGACGGGGACTACGAGCAGTACTTC. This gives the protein CASTGTDGDYEQYF.

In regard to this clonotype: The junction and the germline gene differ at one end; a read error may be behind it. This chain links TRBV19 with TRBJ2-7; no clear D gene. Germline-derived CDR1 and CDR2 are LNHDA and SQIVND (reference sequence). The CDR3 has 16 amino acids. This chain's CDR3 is CACSLGPGWNSYEQYF. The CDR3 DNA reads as TGTGCCTGTAGTTTAGGCCCGGGTTGGAACTCCTACGAGCAGTACTTC.

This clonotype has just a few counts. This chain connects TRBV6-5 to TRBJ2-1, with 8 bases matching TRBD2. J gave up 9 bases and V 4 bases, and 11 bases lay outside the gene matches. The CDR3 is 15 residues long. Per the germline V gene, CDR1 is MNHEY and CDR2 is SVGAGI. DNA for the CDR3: TGTGCCAGCAGTTTTGCTACGGGAGGGCCCGGTGAGCAGTTCTTC. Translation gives CASSFATGGPGEQFF.

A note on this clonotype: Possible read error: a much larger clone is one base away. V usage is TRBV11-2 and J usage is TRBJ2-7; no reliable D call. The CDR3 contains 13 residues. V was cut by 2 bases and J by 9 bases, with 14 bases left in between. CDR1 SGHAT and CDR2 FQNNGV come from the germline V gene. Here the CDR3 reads CASSLTRHGGQYF. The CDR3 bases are TGTGCCAGCAGCTTAACACGGCACGGTGGGCAGTACTTC.

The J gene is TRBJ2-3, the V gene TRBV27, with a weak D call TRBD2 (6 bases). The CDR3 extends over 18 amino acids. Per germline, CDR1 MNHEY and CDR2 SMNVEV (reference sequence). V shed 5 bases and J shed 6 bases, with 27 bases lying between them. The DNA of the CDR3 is TGTGCCAGCAGTCCTCTGGAGCGGGTTCGGCCCGCGGGTGATACGCAGTATTTT. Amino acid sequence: CASSPLERVRPAGDTQYF.

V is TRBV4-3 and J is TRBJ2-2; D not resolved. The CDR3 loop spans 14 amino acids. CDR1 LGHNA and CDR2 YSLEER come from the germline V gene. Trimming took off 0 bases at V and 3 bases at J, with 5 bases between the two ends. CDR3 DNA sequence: TGCGCCAGCAGCCAAGAGTGGGACACCGGGGAGCTGTTTTTT. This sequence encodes CASSQEWDTGELFF.

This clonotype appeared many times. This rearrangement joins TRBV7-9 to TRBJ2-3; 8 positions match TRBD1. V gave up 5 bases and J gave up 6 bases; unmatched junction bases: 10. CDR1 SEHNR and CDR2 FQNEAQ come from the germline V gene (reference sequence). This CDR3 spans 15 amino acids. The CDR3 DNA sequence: TGTGCCAGCAGCCCCATTGACAGGGGAATCGATACGCAGTATTTT. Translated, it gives CASSPIDRGIDTQYF. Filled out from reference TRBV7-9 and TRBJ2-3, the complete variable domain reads DTGVSQNPRHKITKRGQNVTFRCDPISEHNRLYWYRQTLGQGPEFLTYFQNEAQLEKSRLLSDRFSAERPKGSFSTLEIQRTEQGDSAMYLCASSPIDRGIDTQYFGPGTRLTVL.

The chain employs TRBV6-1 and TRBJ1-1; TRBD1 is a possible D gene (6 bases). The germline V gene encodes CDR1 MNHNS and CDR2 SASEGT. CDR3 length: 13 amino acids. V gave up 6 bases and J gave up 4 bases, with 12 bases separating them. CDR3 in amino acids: CASSPRGSTEAFF. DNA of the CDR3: TGTGCCAGCAGCCCCAGGGGCTCCACTGAAGCTTTCTTT.

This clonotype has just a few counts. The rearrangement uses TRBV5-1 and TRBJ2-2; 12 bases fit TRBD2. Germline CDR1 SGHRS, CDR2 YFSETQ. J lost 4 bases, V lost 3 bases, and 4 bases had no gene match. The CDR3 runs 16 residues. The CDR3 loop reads CASSSLAGGVTGELFF. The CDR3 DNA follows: TGCGCCAGCAGCTCCCTAGCGGGAGGGGTCACCGGGGAGCTGTTTTTT.

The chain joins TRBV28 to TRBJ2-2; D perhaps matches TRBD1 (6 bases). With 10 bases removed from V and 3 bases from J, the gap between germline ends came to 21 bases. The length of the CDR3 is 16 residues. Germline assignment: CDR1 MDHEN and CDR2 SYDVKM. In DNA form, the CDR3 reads TGTGCCACATTAACCGGGTCAGGGGTTGACACCGGGGAGCTGTTTTTT. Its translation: CATLTGSGVDTGELFF.

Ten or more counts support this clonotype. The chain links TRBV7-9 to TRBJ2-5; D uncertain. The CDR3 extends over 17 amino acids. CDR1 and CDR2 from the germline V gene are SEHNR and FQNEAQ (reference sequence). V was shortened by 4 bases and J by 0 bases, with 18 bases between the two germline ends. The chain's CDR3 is CASSSNILTAYQETQYF. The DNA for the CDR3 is TGTGCCAGCAGCTCTAACATCTTAACCGCGTACCAAGAGACCCAGTACTTC.

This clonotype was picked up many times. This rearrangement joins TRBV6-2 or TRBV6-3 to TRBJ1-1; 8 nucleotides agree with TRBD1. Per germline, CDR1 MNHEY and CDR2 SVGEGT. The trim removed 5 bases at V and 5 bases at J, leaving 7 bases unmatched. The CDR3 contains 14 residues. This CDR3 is CASSIRTGMTEAFF. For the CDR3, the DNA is TGTGCCAGCAGTATTCGGACAGGGATGACTGAAGCTTTCTTT.

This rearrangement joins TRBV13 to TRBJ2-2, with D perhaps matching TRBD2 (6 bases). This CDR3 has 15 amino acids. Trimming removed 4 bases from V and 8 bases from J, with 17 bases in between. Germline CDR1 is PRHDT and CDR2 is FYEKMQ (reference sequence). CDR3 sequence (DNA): TGTGCCAGCAGCTCCGTCGGGGGTTCAATAGGGGAGCTGTTTTTT. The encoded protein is CASSSVGGSIGELFF.